The rows below give T cell receptor beta chains drawn from one sample of a study of blood T cell repertoires in COVID-19. The repertoire was sequenced with immunoSEQ multiplex PCR; TCRdb's copy has only in-frame clones and lacks some. The sample holds about 190,000 clones, approximately 90% seen once. Sequenced: peripheral blood. The receptors stem from a woman younger than 45 with active or convalescent COVID-19. The CDR3 runs from the conserved cysteine through the conserved F or W. Each record gives: D gene, clone size, J gene, V gene, CDR3 protein, CDR3 DNA. A D gene is named only where the DNA matches it firmly. The size of a clone is reported for some rows only, either as once, few or many, or as a class for expanded clones.

- | - | TRBJ1-6 | TRBV2 | CATTGTEGSPLHF | TGTGCCACAACCGGGACGGAGGGTTCACCCCTCCACTTT
TRBD1 | - | TRBJ2-2 | TRBV2 | CASRSGTGGSTGELFF | TGTGCCAGCAGATCCGGGACAGGGGGCAGCACCGGGGAGCTGTTTTTT
TRBD2 | - | TRBJ2-7 | TRBV6-6 | CASSYSGGGHSYEQYF | TGTGCCAGCAGTTACTCCGGCGGGGGGCATTCCTACGAGCAGTACTTC
TRBD1 | few | TRBJ1-2 | TRBV5-6 | CASSLGQGHGYTF | TGTGCCAGCAGCTTGGGACAGGGTCATGGCTACACCTTC
- | - | TRBJ1-2 | TRBV7-9 | CASSFVDYGYTF | TGTGCCAGCAGCTTTGTCGACTATGGCTACACCTTC
TRBD1 | - | TRBJ1-6 | TRBV13 | CASSLQGGNSPLHF | TGTGCCAGCAGCTTACAGGGGGGAAATTCACCCCTCCACTTT
TRBD2 | - | TRBJ2-7 | TRBV13 | CASSAWTSGGPDF | TGTGCCAGCAGCGCCTGGACTAGCGGGGGCCCGGACTTC
- | - | TRBJ1-6 | TRBV13 | CASSLGTGINSPLHF | TGTGCCAGCAGCTTGGGTACAGGGATCAATTCACCCCTCCACTTT
TRBD1 | - | TRBJ1-2 | TRBV7-9 | CASSLIETGLNLGYTF | TGTGCCAGCAGCTTAATAGAGACAGGGCTTAATCTTGGCTACACCTTC
- | - | TRBJ2-3 | TRBV25-1 | CASSESWREKGHTQYF | TGTGCCAGCAGTGAATCTTGGAGGGAAAAGGGGCATACGCAGTATTTT
- | - | TRBJ2-7 | TRBV10-1 | CASGSSSYEQYF | TGCGCCAGTGGTTCGAGCTCCTACGAGCAGTACTTC
- | - | TRBJ1-5 | TRBV30 | CACRVRSNQPQHF | TGTGCCTGCCGAGTACGTAGCAATCAGCCCCAGCATTTT
TRBD1 | - | TRBJ1-2 | TRBV6-6 | CASTDRPTGSGYTF | TGTGCCAGCACCGATCGTCCGACAGGGTCTGGCTACACCTTC
TRBD2 | - | TRBJ2-7 | TRBV18 | CASSPSGGPGYEQYF | TGTGCCAGCTCACCAAGCGGGGGGCCTGGCTACGAGCAGTACTTC
TRBD1 | once | TRBJ1-2 | TRBV12-3/TRBV12-4 | CASSRQGASGYTF | TGTGCCAGCAGTCGACAGGGGGCCTCTGGCTACACCTTC
TRBD2 | - | TRBJ2-7 | TRBV7-9 | CASSLIAGDYEQYF | TGTGCCAGCAGCTTAATAGCGGGAGACTACGAGCAGTACTTC
- | - | TRBJ1-5 | TRBV5-1 | CASSRGSNQPQHF | TGCGCCAGCAGCAGGGGTAGCAATCAGCCCCAGCATTTT
- | - | TRBJ1-1 | TRBV27 | CASSTTPGGGVRDTEAFF | TGTGCCAGCAGTACTACCCCGGGGGGTGGGGTGAGGGACACTGAAGCTTTCTTT
- | - | TRBJ1-2 | TRBV3-1/TRBV3-2 | CASSQGGLDWIYGYTF | TGTGCCAGCAGCCAAGGAGGGTTGGACTGGATCTATGGCTACACCTTC
TRBD2 | - | TRBJ2-1 | TRBV5-1 | CASSLGAGGLAASYNEQFF | TGCGCCAGCAGCTTGGGGGCAGGGGGACTAGCGGCATCCTACAATGAGCAGTTCTTC
- | few | TRBJ1-6 | TRBV27 | CASSFYNSPLHF | TGTGCCAGCAGCTTTTATAATTCACCCCTCCACTTT
TRBD2 | - | TRBJ2-1 | TRBV5-1 | CASSLAAGGRYNEQFF | TGCGCCAGCAGCTTGGCAGCGGGAGGGCGTTACAATGAGCAGTTCTTC
- | - | TRBJ1-5 | TRBV27 | CASRRRTNQPQHF | TGTGCCAGCAGGAGACGGACAAATCAGCCCCAGCATTTT
- | - | TRBJ1-5 | TRBV4-1 | CASSPDPGYYQPQHF | TGCGCCAGCAGCCCAGATCCAGGGTATTATCAGCCCCAGCATTTT
TRBD1 | - | TRBJ2-7 | TRBV9 | CASSPGTGGHSYEQYF | TGTGCCAGCAGCCCCGGGACAGGGGGCCATTCCTACGAGCAGTACTTC
TRBD2 | few | TRBJ2-2 | TRBV5-1 | CASSIALGLAGGPPNGELFF | TGCGCCAGCAGCATTGCTTTGGGACTAGCGGGGGGGCCCCCGAACGGGGAGCTGTTTTTT
TRBD1 | - | TRBJ2-2 | TRBV2 | CASSGQGRTGELFF | TGTGCCAGCTCGGGACAGGGGAGAACCGGGGAGCTGTTTTTT
- | - | TRBJ1-2 | TRBV29-1 | CSVPDYGYTF | TGCAGCGTTCCAGATTATGGCTACACCTTC
TRBD1 | - | TRBJ2-5 | TRBV11-2 | CASSPGQGEGETQYF | TGTGCCAGCAGCCCGGGACAGGGGGAAGGAGAGACCCAGTACTTC
TRBD2 | - | TRBJ2-1 | TRBV28 | CASSVTSGSSYNEQFF | TGTGCCAGCAGTGTCACTAGCGGGAGCTCCTACAATGAGCAGTTCTTC
TRBD1 | once | TRBJ2-5 | TRBV20-1 | CRGDSQETQYF | TGCAGGGGGGACAGCCAAGAGACCCAGTACTTC
- | - | TRBJ2-2 | TRBV3-1/TRBV3-2 | CASSQDPGYRTGELFF | TGTGCCAGCAGCCAAGATCCCGGGTACCGCACCGGGGAGCTGTTTTTT
TRBD1 | - | TRBJ2-7 | TRBV2 | CARSRRDSSYEQYF | TGTGCCAGGTCTCGTCGGGACAGCTCCTACGAGCAGTACTTC
TRBD1 | - | TRBJ2-1 | TRBV7-9 | CASSLPSVRGSSYNEQFF | TGTGCCAGCAGCTTACCATCAGTCAGGGGGAGCTCCTACAATGAGCAGTTCTTC
- | - | TRBJ1-2 | TRBV28 | CASISPAEGGNYGYTF | TGTGCCAGCATTTCACCTGCCGAGGGGGGGAACTATGGCTACACCTTC
- | - | TRBJ2-7 | TRBV7-9 | CASSPRGGGDEQYF | TGTGCCAGCAGCCCCCGTGGAGGGGGCGACGAGCAGTACTTC
TRBD2 | - | TRBJ2-1 | TRBV4-2 | CASSPLATSGYNEQFF | TGTGCCAGCAGCCCACTTGCGACTAGCGGCTACAATGAGCAGTTCTTC
TRBD2 | - | TRBJ2-2 | TRBV9 | CASSDHSGRAHNTGELFF | TGTGCCAGCAGCGACCATAGCGGGAGGGCCCATAACACCGGGGAGCTGTTTTTT
- | - | TRBJ2-7 | TRBV10-3 | CAISEGAWEQYF | TGTGCCATCAGTGAGGGGGCTTGGGAGCAGTACTTC
TRBD1 | once | TRBJ1-2 | TRBV9 | CASSVEGTGGYTF | TGTGCCAGCAGCGTAGAGGGGACAGGGGGCTACACCTTC
TRBD1 | - | TRBJ1-2 | TRBV15 | CATSTTGGIPNYGYTF | TGTGCCACCAGCACTACAGGGGGCATCCCAAACTATGGCTACACCTTC
- | few | TRBJ2-7 | TRBV5-1 | CASSSLQGSYEQYF | TGCGCCAGCAGTAGCCTCCAGGGCTCCTACGAGCAGTACTTC
- | - | TRBJ2-7 | TRBV19 | CASSISRVSIEQYF | TGTGCCAGTAGTATAAGCAGGGTGAGTATTGAGCAGTACTTC
- | - | TRBJ1-4 | TRBV4-1 | CASSSTGGINEKLFF | TGCGCCAGCAGCTCTACGGGGGGGATTAATGAAAAACTGTTTTTT
- | - | TRBJ1-5 | TRBV6-2/TRBV6-3 | CASSPGQVLGAQHF | TGTGCCAGCAGTCCGGGACAAGTTTTAGGGGCCCAGCATTTT